This T cell receptor (beta chain) was sequenced in a study of vaccination effects on CD4 cells after COVID-19. Worth noting for this clone: Antigen unknown.

This CDR3 spans 15 amino acids. Germline V gene data show CDR1 as MNHEY and CDR2 as SMNVEV (reference sequence). Trimming took off 2 bases at V and 14 bases at J, with 19 bases between the two ends. The assay was immunoSEQ multiplex PCR, and TCRdb's table has in-frame clones only and misses some. The sample has tens of thousands of clones, just under 75% seen once; the top ten hold 33%. Sequencing was preceded by expansion of antigen-specific CD4+ T cells with viral peptide pools in the ViraFEST assay. Culture lasted about 10 days before CD4+ T cell isolation. A PCR test confirmed that the person had SARS-CoV-2 infection between March and December 2020.

The TCR comes from a human donor who had a prior SARS-CoV-2 infection. The gene calls are TRBV27 and TRBJ1-6; D gene unclear. Sequenced here: CD4+ T cells from PBMCs cultured with a peptide pool, sampled before COVID-19 vaccination. In DNA, the CDR3 is TGTGCCAGCAGTTTACTCCCCCGCTTAAATTTGGCCCTCCACTTT. It is translated as CASSLLPRLNLALHF.